This T cell receptor beta chain was identified in a study of cytomegalovirus exposure and HLA in healthy donors. Notes on the study in general: What TCR beta sequences reportedly achieved was accurate prediction of HLA-A and HLA-B alleles in most subjects.

Concerning this clone: The antigen remains unidentified.

A multiplex PCR was run with 60 Vbeta primers and 13 Jbeta primers. This table comes from immunoSEQ multiplex PCR, and its TCRdb copy is limited to in-frame clones, with some not included. The data contain about 160,000 clones, roughly 80% of them singletons. Trimming removed 0 bases at V and 0 bases at J, with 6 bases between. The germline V gene has CDR1 LGHNA and CDR2 YSLEER. The CDR3 totals 16 residues. This TCR was sampled from a human donor in good health. This sequence joins TRBV4-3 and TRBJ2-6; a possible D gene is TRBD1 (5 bases). The sample was PBMCs. The CDR3 region is CASSQDGHSGANVLTF. CDR3 sequence (DNA): TGCGCCAGCAGCCAAGATGGACACTCTGGGGCCAACGTCCTGACTTTC.